A single T cell receptor beta chain is shown here with its context. Its antigen is unknown. The donors were members of the validation cohort, which comprised approximately 120 subjects and was separate from the first cohort of 600 to 800 subjects. This record belongs to a study of cytomegalovirus exposure and HLA in healthy donors. TCRdb's copy holds only in-frame clones and misses some; the assay was immunoSEQ multiplex PCR. This sample has about 160,000 clones, with roughly 96% found just once. Study-wide results and caveats: According to a later analysis, TCR clusters from the first cohort tended to co-occur in the approximately 120 validation repertoires. In vitro experiments confirmed that a few CMV-associated chains were specific for CMV antigens. Reportedly, diagnosis of cytomegalovirus status by the classifier showed high specificity and sensitivity.

Sequences were obtained from PBMCs. The receptor was derived from a woman in her late teens or twenties in good health and CMV-seronegative.

CDR3 nucleotides: TGTGCCAGCAGATTCCGGGACACCATGAACACTGAAGCTTTCTTT. Translating gives CASRFRDTMNTEAFF. This chain uses TRBV6-6 with TRBJ1-1, with D possibly being TRBD1 (6 bases). V lost 6 bases to trimming and J lost 0 bases, with 14 bases between them. Germline-derived CDR1 and CDR2 are MNHNY and SVGAGI (reference sequence). CDR3 size: 15 residues.